Each of the 13 T cell receptor beta chains below was sequenced from the same sample in a study of blood T cell repertoires in COVID-19. Produced via immunoSEQ multiplex PCR; TCRdb's table is partial and in-frame only. The sample has some 140,000 clones; 70% to 80% are singletons. Specimen: peripheral blood. These receptors were obtained from a man between 60 and 70 years old with acute or convalescent COVID-19.

This clone was seen a handful of times. The chain uses TRBV4-3 and TRBJ2-7; a weak D match, TRBD1 (5 bases). The CDR3 is 16 residues long. Germline CDR1 LGHNA, CDR2 YSLEER. V lost 2 bases and J 2 bases, leaving 16 bases between the germline ends. The CDR3 DNA reads as TGCGCCAGCAGCCAATTAGCCGGGCAGGGTACCTACGAGCAGTACTTC. Amino acid sequence: CASSQLAGQGTYEQYF.

V and J are TRBV5-8 and TRBJ2-7; D gene ambiguous. This CDR3 comprises 11 residues. V lost 4 bases to trimming and J lost 7 bases, with 9 bases between them. CDR1 is SGHTS, CDR2 YDEGEE, per germline. The CDR3 sequence: CASSNPREQYF. The DNA for the CDR3 is TGTGCCAGCAGCAACCCTAGAGAGCAGTACTTC.

This chain connects TRBV6-6 to TRBJ1-1; D gene uncertain. V gave up 10 bases and J gave up 2 bases, with 14 bases separating them. Germline-derived CDR1 and CDR2 are MNHNY and SVGAGI (reference sequence). This CDR3 has 13 amino acids. The CDR3 DNA sequence: TGTGCCACCAGCCGAGGCGGTAACACTGAAGCTTTCTTT. Its protein is CATSRGGNTEAFF.

This chain links TRBV28 with TRBJ1-1, with TRBD1 identical over 8 bases. The V segment lost 8 bases and the J segment 10 bases; nucleotides outside the gene matches: 18. Germline loops: CDR1 MDHEN, CDR2 SYDVKM. This CDR3 spans 15 amino acids. For the CDR3, the DNA is TGTGCCAGCTTTGGGGCAACCGGGACAGGAGCCTCAGCTTTCTTT. This sequence encodes CASFGATGTGASAFF.

V and J are TRBV11-1 and TRBJ2-5; D not certain. CDR3 length: 11 residues. V was trimmed by 9 bases and J by 2 bases, leaving 7 bases between them. Germline V gives CDR1 SGHAT, CDR2 FQDESV (reference sequence). The CDR3 is CASTGQETQYF. In nucleotides, the CDR3 is TGTGCCAGTACGGGTCAAGAGACCCAGTACTTC.

The J gene is TRBJ1-4, the V gene TRBV5-1, with D perhaps TRBD1 (5 bases). This CDR3 has 15 amino acids. V was trimmed by 4 bases and J by 7 bases, leaving 17 bases between them. The germline V gene has CDR1 SGHRS and CDR2 YFSETQ. CDR3 residues: CASSPGRGDGEKLFF. CDR3 nucleotide sequence: TGCGCCAGCAGCCCCGGCCGGGGGGACGGTGAAAAACTGTTTTTT. Variable domain in full (rest from reference TRBV5-1 and TRBJ1-4): KAGVTQTPRYLIKTRGQQVTLSCSPISGHRSVSWYQQTPGQGLQFLFEYFSETQRNKGNFPGRFSGRQFSNSRSEMNVSTLELGDSALYLCASSPGRGDGEKLFFGSGTQLSVL.

The chain carries TRBV19 and TRBJ2-7, with 8 bases that match TRBD1. CDR1 LNHDA and CDR2 SQIVND come from the germline V gene (reference sequence). V was pared by 5 bases and J by 2 bases, with 5 bases of the junction left unmatched. This CDR3 has 14 residues. CDR3 nucleotide sequence: TGTGCCAGTAGTCCCCGGGACAGGACCTACGAGCAGTACTTC. This encodes CASSPRDRTYEQYF.

The genes are TRBV29-1 and TRBJ2-5; 7 bases map to TRBD2. V gave up 6 bases and J gave up 4 bases; unmatched junction bases: 8. The germline gives CDR1 SQVTM, CDR2 ANQGSEA. The CDR3 sequence is 13 residues long. The CDR3 sequence is CSVPRASGETQYF. DNA for the CDR3: TGCAGCGTCCCTCGTGCTAGCGGAGAGACCCAGTACTTC.

The chain employs TRBV7-9 and TRBJ1-4; D is undetermined. CDR1 and CDR2 from the germline V gene are SEHNR and FQNEAQ (reference sequence). The germline V and J ends were trimmed by 4 bases and 6 bases, with 9 bases remaining between them. The CDR3 runs to 13 residues. In DNA, the CDR3 is TGTGCCAGCAGCTCGCGGGGATATGAAAAACTGTTTTTT. Translated, it gives CASSSRGYEKLFF. Complete variable domain (other parts from reference TRBV7-9 and TRBJ1-4): DTGVSQNPRHKITKRGQNVTFRCDPISEHNRLYWYRQTLGQGPEFLTYFQNEAQLEKSRLLSDRFSAERPKGSFSTLEIQRTEQGDSAMYLCASSSRGYEKLFFGSGTQLSVL.

This clone appeared a single time. V is TRBV28 and J is TRBJ2-1, with TRBD2 matching 14 bases. Germline CDR1 reads MDHEN; CDR2 reads SYDVKM. The CDR3 is 18 residues long. The V segment lost 10 bases and the J segment 1 base; nucleotides outside the gene matches: 12. For the CDR3, the DNA is TGTGCCACCCTTTCCGGGACTAGCGGGAGTATATCCTACAATGAGCAGTTCTTC. Its translation is CATLSGTSGSISYNEQFF.

As concerns this clone: One end of the junction fails to match germline, which may point to a read error. J is TRBJ2-7 and V is TRBV7-7, with 12 bases lining up with TRBD2. Germline V gene sequence: CDR1 SSHAT, CDR2 FNYEAQ (reference sequence). CDR3 length: 14 residues. The CDR3 DNA follows: TGTGCTAGCAGTCCGACTAGCGGGAGAGGTGAGCAGTACTTC. Encoded protein: CASSPTSGRGEQYF. Looking up the rest from reference TRBV7-7 and TRBJ2-7 gives the full variable domain: GAGVSQSPRYKVTKRGQDVTLRCDPISSHATLYWYQQALGQGPEFLTYFNYEAQPDKSGLPSDRFSAERPEGSISTLTIQRTEQRDSAMYRCASSPTSGRGEQYFGPGTRLTVT.

This chain links TRBV4-1 with TRBJ2-2; 7 bases align to TRBD2. The germline gives CDR1 MGHRA, CDR2 YSYEKL. Trimming removed 0 bases from V and 10 bases from J; junction bases left unmatched: 5. The CDR3 spans 14 residues. This chain's CDR3 is CASSQDTGGAELFF. The CDR3 nucleotides are TGCGCCAGCAGCCAAGATACGGGAGGAGCGGAGCTGTTTTTT.

The gene calls are TRBV29-1 and TRBJ1-2, with a possible D match to TRBD1 (5 bases). The germline V gene encodes CDR1 SQVTM and CDR2 ANQGSEA. The CDR3 sequence is 13 residues long. V dropped 7 bases and J dropped 7 bases, with 19 bases sitting between them. The CDR3 nucleotides read TGCAGCGAGTCGGGGGGAGGAGGACCTGGCTACACCTTC. The encoded protein is CSESGGGGPGYTF.